This T cell receptor beta chain was sequenced during a study of blood T cells in healthy people across ages. Study outcomes and limitations: Nothing was known about donor CMV status, and this possibly confounded expanded clonotype changes. More naive CD4+ cells and higher diversity marked long-lived donors relative to aged donors. Naive and antigen-experienced cells could not be conclusively compared, given unsorted PBMCs.

Between the trimmed V and J ends, which lost 3 bases and 0 bases, there was a span of 24 bases. Germline CDR1 is DFQATT and CDR2 is SNEGSKA (reference sequence). This CDR3 is built from 18 residues. Note on this clonotype: Its specificity is unknown.

Using a J-beta primer mix together with a sample-barcoded 5' primer, a second PCR was run for roughly 7 to 11 cycles. TCRdb re-called the 5' RACE reads through MiXCR, storing one row per CDR3 protein. The sample contains 1.5 million to 2 million distinct CDR3 sequences, 28% of which appear only once. Sequenced sample: blood. This sequence joins TRBV20-1 and TRBJ2-7; a weak D match, TRBD1 (6 bases). This receptor was obtained from a young woman in good health. CDR3 nucleotide sequence: TGCAGTGCTAGTAGATGGTTGCCCGGGACAACGATCTCCTACGAGCAGTACTTC. This sequence encodes CSASRWLPGTTISYEQYF.